The 17 T cell receptor beta chains given below trace back to one sample, sequenced in a study of blood T cell repertoires in COVID-19. Sequenced by immunoSEQ multiplex PCR; TCRdb stores in-frame clones only, minus some. The data hold 120,000 to 150,000 clones, with just over 85% observed a single time. The sequenced material came from peripheral blood. All receptors come from an older woman with acute or convalescent COVID-19.

The genes are TRBV10-3 and TRBJ2-1; 11 bases match TRBD2. The CDR3 extends over 13 amino acids. Unmatched junction bases numbered 7, after V lost 8 bases and J lost 10 bases. CDR1 is ENHRY, CDR2 SYGVKD, per germline. The CDR3 DNA reads as TGTGCCATCCTGGGGTGGACTAGCGGGGAGCAGTTCTTC. Amino acid sequence: CAILGWTSGEQFF.

J is TRBJ2-7 and V is TRBV19, with TRBD2 matching 16 bases. The germline CDR1 and CDR2 sequences are LNHDA and SQIVND (reference sequence). The CDR3 loop spans 20 amino acids. V gave up 4 bases and J gave up 4 bases; unmatched junction bases: 16. The CDR3, as DNA: TGTGCCAGTAGTAAAACGGCGGGACTAGCGGGAGGGGGTCGGTGGTACGAGCAGTACTTC. Translating it yields CASSKTAGLAGGGRWYEQYF.

This clone was seen just once. This chain links TRBV13 with TRBJ2-6; D is possibly TRBD1 (6 bases). The V end lost 3 bases, the J end lost 2 bases, and 20 bases lay between the germline ends. The CDR3 loop spans 19 amino acids. From germline, CDR1 is PRHDT and CDR2 FYEKMQ (reference sequence). In DNA form, the CDR3 reads TGTGCCAGCAGCTTGGGGGTGGGGACACCACGACCTGGGGCCAACGTCCTGACTTTC. It specifies CASSLGVGTPRPGANVLTF.

This chain uses TRBV6-5 with TRBJ2-7, with D tentatively TRBD2 (6 bases). The germline gives CDR1 MNHEY, CDR2 SVGAGI. With 7 bases removed from V and 0 bases from J, the gap between germline ends came to 16 bases. This CDR3 spans 15 amino acids. CDR3 protein: CASNSGGLLSYEQYF. CDR3 in DNA: TGTGCCAGCAATAGTGGGGGGTTACTCTCCTACGAGCAGTACTTC.

The chain carries TRBV3-1 (or the pseudogene TRBV3-2) and TRBJ1-1, with D tentatively TRBD1 (5 bases). Between the trimmed V and J ends, which lost 5 bases and 1 base, there was a span of 11 bases. The CDR3 spans 14 residues. The germline V gene has CDR1 LGHDT and CDR2 YNNKEL (reference sequence). CDR3 in amino acids: CASSIRTTNTEAFF. In nucleotides, the CDR3 is TGTGCCAGCAGCATCCGGACAACGAACACTGAAGCTTTCTTT.

This chain uses TRBV18 with TRBJ2-5, with D unresolved. This CDR3 comprises 16 residues. V was pared by 2 bases and J by 1 base, with 14 bases between. Germline assignment: CDR1 KGHSH and CDR2 LQKENI. CDR3 in DNA: TGTGCCAGCTCACCAAATTTCTCCGGCGGCCAAGAGACCCAGTACTTC. Translation gives CASSPNFSGGQETQYF.

The chain uses TRBV30 and TRBJ1-1; TRBD1 is a possible D gene (5 bases). With 3 bases removed from V and 8 bases from J, the gap between germline ends came to 10 bases. CDR3 length: 11 amino acids. Per germline, CDR1 GTSNPN and CDR2 SVGIG (reference sequence). DNA of the CDR3: TGTGCCTGGAGCCTTGGGGCGGAAGCTTTCTTT. It encodes CAWSLGAEAFF.

The chain links TRBV5-1 to TRBJ1-1, with D hard to call. The germline V and J ends were trimmed by 0 bases and 7 bases, with 13 bases remaining between them. The CDR3 covers 14 residues. CDR1 and CDR2 (germline): SGHRS, YFSETQ. CDR3 sequence: CASSLGAGPGEAFF. The DNA for the CDR3 is TGCGCCAGCAGCTTGGGAGCGGGTCCAGGTGAAGCTTTCTTT.

The V and J genes are TRBV19 and TRBJ2-5; TRBD1 agrees at 9 bases. The CDR3 is 16 residues long. Germline lookup yields CDR1 LNHDA and CDR2 SQIVND (reference sequence). V shed 2 bases, J shed 4 bases, and the junction held 8 bases outside the gene matches. CDR3 protein: CASSIKATGGRETQYF. In nucleotides, the CDR3 is TGTGCCAGTAGTATAAAAGCGACAGGGGGAAGAGAGACCCAGTACTTC.

The rearrangement uses TRBV5-1 and TRBJ2-3; TRBD1 matches 9 bases. The CDR3 totals 14 residues. The V and J ends lost 4 bases and 6 bases, in that order; junction bases with no gene match: 6. Germline lookup yields CDR1 SGHRS and CDR2 YFSETQ. The CDR3 DNA is TGCGCCAGCAGCCTCGGACAGGGGAGGGATACGCAGTATTTT. Translated, it gives CASSLGQGRDTQYF.

The gene calls are TRBV24-1 and TRBJ1-6; unclear D gene. The CDR3 extends over 15 amino acids. The germline CDR1 and CDR2 sequences are KGHDR and SFDVKD. The V end was cut by 9 bases, the J end by 5 bases, with 16 bases between. The CDR3 sequence is CATCARSPNNSPLHF. The CDR3 bases are TGTGCCACCTGCGCTCGGTCCCCTAATAATTCACCCCTCCACTTT.

This clone was detected once. V and J are TRBV5-6 and TRBJ1-1; 11 bases line up with TRBD1. V lost 4 bases and J lost 7; bases outside the gene matches: 15. This CDR3 is built from 17 residues. Germline CDR1 reads SGHDT; CDR2 reads YYEEEE. DNA for the CDR3: TGTGCCAGCAGCCAACTACCGGGACAGGGGGTCTATAGTGAAGCTTTCTTT. Its translation is CASSQLPGQGVYSEAFF.

This clone showed up just once. Here the CDR3 reads CASRRDSGGSSYNSPLHF. CDR3 coding DNA: TGTGCCAGCCGCCGGGACAGCGGGGGTAGCTCCTATAATTCACCCCTCCACTTT. This chain connects TRBV28 to TRBJ1-6, with 7 bases identical to TRBD1. V lost 8 bases, J lost 0 bases, and 13 bases stayed unmatched. This CDR3 region has 18 residues. Germline-derived CDR1 and CDR2 are MDHEN and SYDVKM.

This clone showed up just once. This chain uses TRBV18 with TRBJ1-2; the D gene is possibly TRBD1 (5 bases). V dropped 3 bases and J dropped 0 bases, with 8 bases sitting between them. Per germline, CDR1 KGHSH and CDR2 LQKENI. The CDR3 runs 14 residues. CDR3 in DNA: TGTGCCAGCTCACCGGCACAGGCTAACTATGGCTACACCTTC. It encodes CASSPAQANYGYTF.

The genes are TRBV6-1 and TRBJ1-2, with TRBD1 as a possible D gene (5 bases). The CDR3 has 16 amino acids. The V and J ends lost 1 base and 8 bases respectively, with 20 bases between them. The germline V gene encodes CDR1 MNHNS and CDR2 SASEGT. CDR3 nucleotide sequence: TGTGCCAGCAGTGAAGGGGTGATAGTGCAGGGAGGCGGCTACACCTTC. The encoded protein is CASSEGVIVQGGGYTF.

This chain uses TRBV5-6 with TRBJ2-5; 7 bases match TRBD2. Germline assignment: CDR1 SGHDT and CDR2 YYEEEE. V trimming: 3 bases; J trimming: 7 bases; junction bases outside the gene matches: 12. The CDR3 has 15 residues. In DNA form, the CDR3 reads TGTGCCAGCAGCTCCCACCGGGACTACCCATCGACCCAGTACTTC. Residues: CASSSHRDYPSTQYF.

In this sample, this clone turned up a few times. This rearrangement joins TRBV4-2 to TRBJ2-2, with no clear D. This CDR3 has 15 amino acids. Looked up from germline, CDR1 is LGHNA and CDR2 is YNFKEQ. V was cut by 0 bases and J by 6 bases, with 11 bases left in between. CDR3 DNA sequence: TGTGCCAGCAGCCAAGAGATCCTAAATTCCGGGGAGCTGTTTTTT. The encoded protein is CASSQEILNSGELFF.